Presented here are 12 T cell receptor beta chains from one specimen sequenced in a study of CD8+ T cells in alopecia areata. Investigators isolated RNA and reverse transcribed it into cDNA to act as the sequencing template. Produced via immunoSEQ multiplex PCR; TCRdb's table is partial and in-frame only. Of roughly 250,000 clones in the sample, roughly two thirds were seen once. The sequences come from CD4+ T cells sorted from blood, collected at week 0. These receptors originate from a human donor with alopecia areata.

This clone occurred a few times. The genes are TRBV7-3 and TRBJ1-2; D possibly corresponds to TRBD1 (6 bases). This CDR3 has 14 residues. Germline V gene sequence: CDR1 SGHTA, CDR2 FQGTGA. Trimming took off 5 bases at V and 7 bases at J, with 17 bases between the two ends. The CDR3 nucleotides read TGTGCCAGCAGCGTCTGGCAGGGGCATGCTGGCTACACCTTC. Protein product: CASSVWQGHAGYTF.

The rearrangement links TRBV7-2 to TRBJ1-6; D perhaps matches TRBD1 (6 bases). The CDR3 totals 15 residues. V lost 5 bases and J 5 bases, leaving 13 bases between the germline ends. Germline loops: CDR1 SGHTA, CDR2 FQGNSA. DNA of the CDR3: TGTGCCAGCAGCCTCATTGAGGGGGATAATTCACCCCTCCACTTT. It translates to CASSLIEGDNSPLHF.

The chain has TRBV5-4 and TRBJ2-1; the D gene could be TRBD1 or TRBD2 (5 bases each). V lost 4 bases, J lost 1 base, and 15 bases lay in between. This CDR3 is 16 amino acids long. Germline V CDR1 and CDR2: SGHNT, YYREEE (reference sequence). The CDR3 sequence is CASSLLGRASYNEQFF. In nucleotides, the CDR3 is TGTGCCAGCAGCCTGTTGGGGCGGGCATCCTACAATGAGCAGTTCTTC.

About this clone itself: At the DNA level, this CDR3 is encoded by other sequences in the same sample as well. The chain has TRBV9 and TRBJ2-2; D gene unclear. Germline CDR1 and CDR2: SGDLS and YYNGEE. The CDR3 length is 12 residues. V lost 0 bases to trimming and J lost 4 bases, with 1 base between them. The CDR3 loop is CASSVGTGELFF. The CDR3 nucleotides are TGTGCCAGCAGCGTAGGCACCGGGGAGCTGTTTTTT.

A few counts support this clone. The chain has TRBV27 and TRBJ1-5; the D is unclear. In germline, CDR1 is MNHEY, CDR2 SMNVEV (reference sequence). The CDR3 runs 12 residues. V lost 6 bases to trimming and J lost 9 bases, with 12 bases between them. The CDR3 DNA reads TGTGCCAGCAGCCCCCCGGGTGGGCCCCAGCATTTT. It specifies CASSPPGGPQHF.

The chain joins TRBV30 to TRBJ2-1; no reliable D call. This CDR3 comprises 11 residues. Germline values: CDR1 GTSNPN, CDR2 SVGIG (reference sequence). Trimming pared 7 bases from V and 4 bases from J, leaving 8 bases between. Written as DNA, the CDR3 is TGTGCCTCCTGGATTTACAATGAGCAGTTCTTC. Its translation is CASWIYNEQFF.

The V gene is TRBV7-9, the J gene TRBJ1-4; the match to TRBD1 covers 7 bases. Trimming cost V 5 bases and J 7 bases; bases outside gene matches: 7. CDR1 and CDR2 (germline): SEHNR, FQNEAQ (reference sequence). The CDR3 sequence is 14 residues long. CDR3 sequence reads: CASSPRGGLEKLFF. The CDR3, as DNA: TGTGCCAGCAGCCCTCGAGGGGGCCTTGAAAAACTGTTTTTT.

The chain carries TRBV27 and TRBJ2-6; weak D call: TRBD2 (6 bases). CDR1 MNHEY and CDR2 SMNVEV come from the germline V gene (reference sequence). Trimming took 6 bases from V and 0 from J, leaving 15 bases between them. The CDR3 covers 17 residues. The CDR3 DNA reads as TGTGCCAGCAGCCCGGGCGGGGCCCCCTCTGGGGCCAACGTCCTGACTTTC. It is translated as CASSPGGAPSGANVLTF.

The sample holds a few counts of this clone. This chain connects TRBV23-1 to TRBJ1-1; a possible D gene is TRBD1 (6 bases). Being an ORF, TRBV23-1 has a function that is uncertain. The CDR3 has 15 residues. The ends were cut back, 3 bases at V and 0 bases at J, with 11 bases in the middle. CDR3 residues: CASSHYRVMNTEAFF. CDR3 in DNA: TGCGCCAGCAGTCACTACAGGGTCATGAACACTGAAGCTTTCTTT.

DNA for the CDR3: TGTGCCAGCAGTTTAACCAGACAGAATTCACCCCTCCACTTT. This sequence encodes CASSLTRQNSPLHF. The chain has TRBV27 and TRBJ1-6; perhaps TRBD1 as D (5 bases). V was cut by 2 bases and J by 7 bases, with 9 bases left in between. The CDR3 has 14 residues. Germline V gene data show CDR1 as MNHEY and CDR2 as SMNVEV (reference sequence).

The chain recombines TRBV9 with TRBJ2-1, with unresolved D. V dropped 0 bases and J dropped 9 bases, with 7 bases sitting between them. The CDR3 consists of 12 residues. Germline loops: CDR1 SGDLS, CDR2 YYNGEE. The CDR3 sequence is CASSVEGREQFF. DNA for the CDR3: TGTGCCAGCAGCGTAGAAGGGCGTGAGCAGTTCTTC.

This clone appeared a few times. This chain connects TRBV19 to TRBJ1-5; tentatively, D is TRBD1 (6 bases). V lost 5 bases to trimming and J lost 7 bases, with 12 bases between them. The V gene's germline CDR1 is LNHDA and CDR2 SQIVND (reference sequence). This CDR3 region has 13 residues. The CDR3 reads CASSWGQGQPQHF. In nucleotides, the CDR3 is TGTGCCAGTAGTTGGGGACAAGGACAGCCCCAGCATTTT.